This TCR beta chain was recovered during a study of early T cells in non-severe SARS-CoV-2 infection listed by TCRdb under 2021. As for the study more broadly: TCR sequencing used bulk RNA from unsorted whole blood, so alpha and beta chains could not be paired.

Based on the germline V gene, the CDR1 and CDR2 sequences are SGHAT and FQNNGV. The germline ends are 21 bases apart after V is trimmed by 5 bases and J by 5 bases. Including cysteine and phenylalanine, the CDR3 has 16 amino acids. Of all the DNA, just the CDR3 is kept, 48 bases in frame from base 1. Broader findings and caveats from the paper: Matching against VDJdb was skewed toward anti-spike CD8 responses, likely underestimated virus-specific expansions, and missed private and CD4 specificities.

Receptors were amplified or captured by 5' RACE. These reads were obtained on a NextSeq 500. In the TCR library protocol, unique molecular identifiers were attached to individual cDNA molecules to correct for PCR bias and sequencing error. Both TCR alpha and beta chains were sequenced, and tight co-correlation was observed between alpha and beta sequence abundances in each sample. As for the original processing: Decombinator V4 was used to annotate TCR sequences for V gene, J gene and CDR3. Expanded TCRs were defined as changing significantly between any two time points under a Poisson model with p below 0.0001. TCR abundances were normalised to the total number of TCRs sequenced per sample and were expressed as counts per million. MAIT TCRs were defined by TRAV1-2 paired with TRAJ12, TRAJ20 or TRAJ33, and iNKT TCRs by TRAV10 paired with TRAJ18. VDJdb, accessed on 1 November 2021, was searched for TCRs annotated for CMV, EBV and SARS-CoV-2, and TCRs annotated for more than one antigen were excluded. TCRdb redid the processing of the public reads, applying fastp at Q25 and MiXCR, and retained in-frame beta chains. Identical CDR3 proteins give one entry, which carries the most common genes and DNA. These V and J calls are TCRdb output, not the study's own analysis. In all, the sample holds approximately 26,000 distinct CDR3 sequences, and over 3.5% of those were seen once. The top ten constitute approximately 4.4% of the sample.

Set within a cohort of healthcare workers in London, UK, this nested case-control study involved weekly PCR testing of nasopharyngeal swabs along with blood sampling. Healthcare workers were recruited during the week of the UK lockdown, between 23 and 31 March 2020, and followed weekly for up to roughly 15 weeks. This clonotype was picked up many times. No antigen is known for it. It has no much larger one-base neighbor in the sample; base qualities were not kept. Specimen: whole blood. This receptor chain uses TRBV11-2 and TRBJ2-5, with the D gene too uncertain to name. This TCR derives from an adult who was a healthcare worker with PCR-confirmed SARS-CoV-2 infection or an uninfected control (not recorded which). The nucleotide sequence reads as follows: TGTGCCAGCAGCCCCTGGCTGGATTCTGGAGCGGAGACCCAGTACTTC. This gives the protein CASSPWLDSGAETQYF.